This passage covers 21 T cell receptor beta chains from one sample sequenced in a study of cytomegalovirus exposure and HLA in healthy donors. The PCR contained 60 Vbeta and 13 Jbeta primers. Sequencing was performed with immunoSEQ multiplex PCR; in TCRdb, only in-frame clones are kept and a portion is missing. Of about 140,000 clones detected, 73% appear once; the ten largest clones hold 13% to 15%. The sample taken for sequencing was PBMCs. These receptors were taken from a human donor in good health.

V gene TRBV6-1 combines with J gene TRBJ1-1; D gene uncertain. Trimming removed 4 bases from V and 5 bases from J, with 14 bases in between. CDR3 length: 14 residues. CDR1 is MNHNS and CDR2 is SASEGT in the germline V gene. The DNA of the CDR3 is TGTGCCAGCAGTGGCCGACGCCGGAGGACTGAAGCTTTCTTT. Translating gives CASSGRRRRTEAFF.

This chain uses TRBV5-1 with TRBJ2-4; tentative D call: TRBD1 (6 bases). CDR3 size: 15 residues. V was pared by 2 bases and J by 7 bases, with 16 bases between. CDR1 and CDR2 (germline): SGHRS, YFSETQ. CDR3 nucleotides: TGCGCCAGCAGCTTCACACAGGGCCGGAGGAACATTCAGTACTTC. Translated, it gives CASSFTQGRRNIQYF. Full variable domain (rest looked up from reference TRBV5-1 and TRBJ2-4): KAGVTQTPRYLIKTRGQQVTLSCSPISGHRSVSWYQQTPGQGLQFLFEYFSETQRNKGNFPGRFSGRQFSNSRSEMNVSTLELGDSALYLCASSFTQGRRNIQYFGAGTRLSVL.

This clone has more than one count but fewer than ten. V gene TRBV2 combines with J gene TRBJ2-1; TRBD2 might be the D (7 bases). The V and J ends lost 8 bases and 9 bases respectively, with 14 bases between them. The CDR3 loop spans 12 amino acids. Germline V lookup: CDR1 SNHLY, CDR2 FYNNEI. The CDR3 here is CASGGARAEQFF. CDR3 sequence (DNA): TGTGCCAGCGGGGGGGCCCGGGCTGAGCAGTTCTTC.

This clone has just a few counts. The rearrangement joins TRBV7-6 to TRBJ2-7, with a tentative D call TRBD2 (6 bases). From germline, CDR1 is SGHVS and CDR2 FNYEAQ. The V end was cut by 4 bases, the J end by 5 bases, with 24 bases between. CDR3 length: 17 residues. The DNA for the CDR3 is TGTGCCAGCAGCTCCTACTCGGGACTCCGCTTATCCCACGAGCAGTACTTC. Translated: CASSSYSGLRLSHEQYF. Full variable domain (rest looked up from reference TRBV7-6 and TRBJ2-7): GAGVSQSPRYKVTKRGQDVALRCDPISGHVSLYWYRQALGQGPEFLTYFNYEAQQDKSGLPNDRFSAERPEGSISTLTIQRTEQRDSAMYRCASSSYSGLRLSHEQYFGPGTRLTVT.

The chain joins TRBV28 to TRBJ1-1; TRBD1 aligns across 9 bases. This CDR3 region has 14 residues. Germline values: CDR1 MDHEN, CDR2 SYDVKM. The V segment lost 5 bases and the J segment 7 bases; nucleotides outside the gene matches: 8. CDR3 DNA sequence: TGTGCCAGCAGTGGGGGGGACAGGGCGGGTGAAGCTTTCTTT. Translation: CASSGGDRAGEAFF. The full variable domain, completed using reference TRBV28 and TRBJ1-1, is DVKVTQSSRYLVKRTGEKVFLECVQDMDHENMFWYRQDPGLGLRLIYFSYDVKMKEKGDIPEGYSVSREKKERFSLILESASTNQTSMYLCASSGGDRAGEAFFGQGTRLTVV.

This clone came up a few times. CDR3 in amino acids: CSVGTGTPDTEAFF. The CDR3 nucleotides are TGCAGCGTTGGGACCGGGACACCCGACACTGAAGCTTTCTTT. V gene TRBV29-1 combines with J gene TRBJ1-1; the D gene is possibly TRBD1 (6 bases). This CDR3 spans 14 amino acids. Germline loops: CDR1 SQVTM, CDR2 ANQGSEA. The V end was cut by 4 bases, the J end by 3 bases, with 15 bases between. Full variable domain (missing parts from reference TRBV29-1 and TRBJ1-1): SAVISQKPSRDICQRGTSLTIQCQVDSQVTMMFWYRQQPGQSLTLIATANQGSEATYESGFVIDKFPISRPNLTFSTLTVSNMSPEDSSIYLCSVGTGTPDTEAFFGQGTRLTVV.

This chain joins TRBV11-3 and TRBJ2-3, with D possibly TRBD2 on 5 matching bases. CDR1 is SGHNT, CDR2 YENEEA, per germline. This CDR3 is built from 15 residues. Trimming shortened V by 0 bases and J by 2 bases, and 9 bases separated the two germline ends. CDR3 sequence: CASSLDPGITDTQYF. For the CDR3, the DNA is TGTGCCAGCAGCTTAGATCCGGGGATCACAGATACGCAGTATTTT.

The rearrangement links TRBV27 to TRBJ1-6; possibly TRBD1 for D (6 bases). The germline V and J ends were trimmed by 7 bases and 0 bases, with 13 bases remaining between them. The CDR3 runs 16 residues. Germline values: CDR1 MNHEY, CDR2 SMNVEV (reference sequence). CDR3 DNA: TGTGCCAGCACAACAGGGATAGGCTCCTATAATTCACCCCTCCACTTT. This codes for CASTTGIGSYNSPLHF.

This clone has only a few counts. The chain is built from TRBV28 and TRBJ1-4; TRBD1 agrees at 8 bases. This CDR3 is 16 amino acids long. CDR1 is MDHEN and CDR2 is SYDVKM in the germline V gene. The trim removed 5 bases at V and 2 bases at J, leaving 7 bases unmatched. This CDR3 reads CASSQGTGPTNEKLFF. The CDR3 coding sequence is TGTGCCAGCAGTCAAGGGACAGGTCCGACTAATGAAAAACTGTTTTTT.

With respect to this clone: The same CDR3 also results from other DNA sequences found in this sample. As DNA, the CDR3 is TGTGCCAGCAGCCCCGGACAGTCCCTATCCGGGGAGCTGTTTTTT. Protein product: CASSPGQSLSGELFF. This chain uses TRBV6-5 with TRBJ2-2; D is perhaps TRBD1 (6 bases). Trimming took off 6 bases at V and 6 bases at J, with 17 bases between the two ends. This CDR3 is 15 amino acids long. Per the germline V gene, CDR1 is MNHEY and CDR2 is SVGAGI.

The V call is TRBV6-5, the J call TRBJ1-5, with D perhaps matching TRBD1 (6 bases). The CDR3 is 14 residues long. CDR1 is MNHEY and CDR2 is SVGAGI in the germline V gene. V was clipped by 2 bases and J by 4 bases, with 9 bases between them. CDR3 sequence reads: CASSYGRGNQPQHF. Written as DNA, the CDR3 is TGTGCCAGCAGTTACGGCAGGGGAAATCAGCCCCAGCATTTT.

This chain joins TRBV10-2 and TRBJ1-5; D remains ambiguous. This CDR3 is built from 13 residues. The germline V and J ends were trimmed by 11 bases and 6 bases, with 17 bases remaining between them. CDR1 WSHSY and CDR2 SAAADI come from the germline V gene. Here the CDR3 reads CASLARGGQPQHF. The CDR3 nucleotides are TGCGCCTCCCTGGCCCGTGGAGGTCAGCCCCAGCATTTT.

V is TRBV2 and J is TRBJ1-5; a possible D gene is TRBD1 (5 bases). Germline assignment: CDR1 SNHLY and CDR2 FYNNEI. Trimming left V 4 bases short and J 5 bases short, with 12 bases between. This CDR3 has 14 residues. Here the CDR3 DNA reads TGTGCCAGCAGTGGCGGGACGGCCTATCAGCCCCAGCATTTT. Translation gives CASSGGTAYQPQHF. The full variable domain, in which reference TRBV2 and TRBJ1-5 provide the parts outside the CDR3, is EPEVTQTPSHQVTQMGQEVILRCVPISNHLYFYWYRQILGQKVEFLVSFYNNEISEKSEIFDDQFSVERPDGSNFTLKIRSTKLEDSAMYFCASSGGTAYQPQHFGDGTRLSIL.

This chain joins TRBV7-9 and TRBJ1-2; D is undetermined. V lost 7 bases, J lost 11 bases, and 20 bases lay in between. Germline V gives CDR1 SEHNR, CDR2 FQNEAQ (reference sequence). This CDR3 spans 13 amino acids. The CDR3 is CASTLNLKRGYTF. DNA of the CDR3: TGTGCCAGCACCCTGAACTTAAAGCGAGGGTACACCTTC.

The V call is TRBV5-4, the J call TRBJ2-7; maybe TRBD2 (6 bases). Germline CDR1 is SGHNT and CDR2 is YYREEE (reference sequence). CDR3 length: 16 residues. V was pared by 3 bases and J by 2 bases, with 18 bases between. CDR3 residues: CASSSRDSYIAYEQYF. The CDR3 nucleotides are TGTGCCAGCAGCTCGCGGGACTCCTACATCGCCTACGAGCAGTACTTC. The whole variable domain, remainder taken from reference TRBV5-4 and TRBJ2-7, is ETGVTQSPTHLIKTRGQQVTLRCSSQSGHNTVSWYQQALGQGPQFIFQYYREEENGRGNFPPRFSGLQFPNYSSELNVNALELDDSALYLCASSSRDSYIAYEQYFGPGTRLTVT.

The V and J genes are TRBV4-2 and TRBJ2-7; D is unresolved. Trimming pared 0 bases from V and 2 bases from J, leaving 8 bases between. The CDR3 consists of 14 residues. Germline values: CDR1 LGHNA, CDR2 YNFKEQ. The CDR3 sequence is CASSQELGTYEQYF. CDR3 DNA: TGTGCCAGCAGCCAAGAGCTAGGCACCTACGAGCAGTACTTC.

The chain carries TRBV4-1 and TRBJ1-4; 8 nucleotides align to TRBD1. There are 15 residues in the CDR3. V gave up 2 bases and J gave up 7 bases; unmatched junction bases: 6. Germline V gives CDR1 MGHRA, CDR2 YSYEKL. The CDR3 region is CASSQKTGASEKLFF. The CDR3, as DNA: TGCGCCAGCAGCCAAAAGACAGGGGCTAGTGAAAAACTGTTTTTT.

This clone has more than one count but fewer than ten. The chain carries TRBV30 and TRBJ2-3, with D hard to call. V was trimmed by 1 base and J by 5 bases, leaving 10 bases between them. The CDR3 covers 13 residues. Per the germline V gene, CDR1 is GTSNPN and CDR2 is SVGIG (reference sequence). The CDR3: CAWSGLVVDTQYF. In DNA, the CDR3 is TGTGCCTGGAGTGGGTTAGTGGTAGATACGCAGTATTTT.

The CDR3 region is CASSFSGQGPSNYGYTF. For the CDR3, the DNA is TGTGCCAGCAGTTTTTCGGGACAGGGGCCTTCTAACTATGGCTACACCTTC. The J gene is TRBJ1-2, the V gene TRBV27; TRBD1 matches at 10 bases. CDR3 length equals 17 residues. The germline gives CDR1 MNHEY, CDR2 SMNVEV (reference sequence). The junction had 7 bases not matched to a gene; V was cut back by 3 bases and J by 0 bases.

V usage is TRBV4-2 and J usage is TRBJ1-2; 10 nucleotides agree with TRBD1. The CDR3 extends over 20 amino acids. The germline gives CDR1 LGHNA, CDR2 YNFKEQ. V lost 6 bases, J lost 3 bases, and 22 bases stayed unmatched. The chain's CDR3 is CASSPRPLAGTGVLDYGYTF. The CDR3 DNA follows: TGTGCCAGCAGTCCACGACCCTTAGCGGGGACAGGGGTGTTAGACTATGGCTACACCTTC.

J is TRBJ2-3 and V is TRBV10-3; 7 bases map to TRBD2. This CDR3 region has 13 residues. Germline-derived CDR1 and CDR2 are ENHRY and SYGVKD. The V and J ends lost 6 bases and 6 bases, in that order; junction bases with no gene match: 6. The CDR3 reads CAISPGLLDTQYF. In nucleotides, the CDR3 is TGTGCCATCAGCCCGGGACTACTCGATACGCAGTATTTT.